A selection of T cell receptor beta chains follows, all from one sample in a study of breast tumors, draining lymph nodes, adjacent tissues. TCRdb reanalysed the multiplex PCR reads using MiXCR and keeps one entry per CDR3 protein. This table holds around 130,000 distinct CDR3 sequences, 20% to 25% found once. The sequenced sample consisted of axillary lymph node tissue. The receptors were gathered from a female donor with breast cancer. Some clones in this sample may be carry-over from other donors' samples. CDR3s include the opening cysteine and the closing phenylalanine or tryptophan. A D gene is named only where the DNA matches it firmly. Size is stated for part of the rows, as once, few or many counts, or as a class when the clone is expanded.

.,TRBV11-3,many,TRBJ2-7,CASSLGGAQDEQYF,TGTGCCAGCAGCTTAGGGGGGGCTCAGGACGAGCAGTACTTC
TRBD2,TRBV29-1,many,TRBJ2-1,CSVEGTSGTVYNEQFF,TGCAGCGTTGAGGGGACTAGCGGGACCGTCTACAATGAGCAGTTCTTC
.,TRBV28,many,TRBJ2-7,CASSDSGLGFPWEQYF,TGTGCCAGCAGCGATTCGGGGCTGGGGTTCCCTTGGGAGCAGTACTTC
TRBD2,TRBV3-1,many,TRBJ2-1,CASSARLADIYNEQFF,TGTGCCAGCAGCGCCCGACTAGCCGATATATACAATGAGCAGTTCTTC
.,TRBV12-3/TRBV12-4,many,TRBJ1-5,CASSLDWGPNQPQHF,TGTGCCAGCAGTTTAGACTGGGGGCCTAATCAGCCCCAGCATTTT
.,TRBV5-1,.,TRBJ2-2,CASSPGDAYTGELFF,TGCGCCAGCAGCCCGGGAGACGCTTACACCGGGGAGCTGTTTTTT
.,TRBV5-1,many,TRBJ1-2,CASSPGRDRDYGYTF,TGCGCCAGCAGCCCGGGACGGGATCGGGACTATGGCTACACCTTC
TRBD1,TRBV2,few,TRBJ1-5,CASRQGAEPQHF,TGTGCCAGCAGGCAGGGGGCCGAGCCCCAGCATTTT
TRBD2,TRBV7-2,.,TRBJ2-3,CAGSLLAGGPDTQYF,TGTGCCGGCAGCTTACTAGCGGGAGGGCCAGATACACAGTATTTT
TRBD1,TRBV27,many,TRBJ1-6,CASSLNRRGQGASPLHF,TGTGCCAGCAGTTTGAATCGGCGGGGACAGGGGGCTTCACCCCTCCACTTT
TRBD1,TRBV30,many,TRBJ1-2,CAWSEGTGNGYTF,TGTGCCTGGAGTGAAGGGACAGGGAATGGCTACACCTTC
.,TRBV5-1,many,TRBJ2-3,CASSLESGVPDTQYF,TGCGCCAGCAGCTTGGAATCGGGAGTACCAGATACGCAGTATTTT
.,TRBV5-1,many,TRBJ2-1,CASSPGVYEQFF,TGCGCCAGCAGCCCCGGGGTGTACGAGCAGTTCTTC
.,TRBV6-5,many,TRBJ1-6,CASSSDYNSPLHF,TGTGCCAGCAGTTCTGATTATAATTCACCCCTCCACTTT
.,TRBV5-1,many,TRBJ2-1,CASTFGVHNEQFF,TGCGCCAGCACCTTCGGGGTACACAATGAGCAGTTCTTC
TRBD1,TRBV3-1,.,TRBJ2-2,CASSQDLGTGDNTGELFF,TGTGCCAGCAGCCAAGATCTCGGTACAGGGGACAACACCGGGGAGCTGTTTTTT
TRBD2,TRBV3-1,.,TRBJ2-7,CASSRGGSGSYEQYF,TGTGCCAGCAGCCGAGGGGGTAGCGGGAGCTACGAGCAGTACTTC
.,TRBV9,many,TRBJ2-5,CASSEWGTQETQYF,TGTGCCAGCAGCGAGTGGGGGACCCAAGAGACCCAGTACTTC
.,TRBV7-9,many,TRBJ2-7,CASSLVGPGNYEQYF,TGTGCCAGCAGCTTAGTGGGCCCGGGGAACTACGAGCAGTACTTC
.,TRBV30,once,TRBJ1-1,CAWSVLGTEAFF,TGTGCCTGGAGTGTCCTGGGCACTGAAGCTTTCTTT
.,TRBV10-3,many,TRBJ1-6,CAIREGTGSPLHF,TGTGCCATCAGAGAGGGGACGGGTTCACCCCTCCACTTT
TRBD1,TRBV5-4,many,TRBJ1-4,CASSLTGTNEKLFF,TGTGCCAGCAGTTTGACAGGGACTAATGAAAAACTGTTTTTT
TRBD2,TRBV24-1,many,TRBJ2-3,CATSDILAGNTDTQYF,TGTGCCACCAGTGATATACTAGCGGGAAACACAGATACGCAGTATTTT
.,TRBV6-6,.,TRBJ1-5,CASSILQGNQSQHF,TGTGCCAGCAGTATCCTCCAGGGGAATCAGTCCCAGCATTTT
.,TRBV6-6,.,TRBJ2-7,CAGSYSGGGTCEQYF,TGTGCCGGCAGTTACTCGGGGGGCGGGACCTGCGAGCAGTACTTC
TRBD1,TRBV18,many,TRBJ2-3,CASSLTKGARTDTQYF,TGTGCCAGCTCACTAACTAAGGGGGCCCGAACAGATACGCAGTATTTT
TRBD2,TRBV3-1,many,TRBJ2-7,CASSQWEGSSYEQYF,TGTGCCAGCAGCCAATGGGAGGGTTCCTCCTACGAGCAGTACTTC
TRBD1,TRBV27,few,TRBJ1-2,CASRMGTGGDYTF,TGTGCCAGCAGGATGGGGACAGGGGGGGACTACACCTTC
TRBD1,TRBV6-6,many,TRBJ1-4,CASSSDRGGDEKLFF,TGTGCCAGCAGTTCCGACCGAGGGGGCGATGAAAAACTGTTTTTT
.,TRBV2,many,TRBJ2-1,CASSELAGEQFF,TGTGCCAGCAGTGAATTAGCCGGGGAGCAGTTCTTC
TRBD1,TRBV20-1,many,TRBJ2-7,CSADRGLTYEQYF,TGCAGTGCAGACAGGGGGTTAACCTACGAGCAGTACTTC
TRBD1,TRBV6-1,.,TRBJ2-5,CASSVLDRGIIQETQYF,TGTGCCAGCAGTGTATTGGACAGGGGAATCATCCAAGAGACCCAGTACTTC
TRBD2,TRBV29-1,many,TRBJ2-7,CSVEGEGRGTSGTYEQYF,TGCAGCGTTGAGGGTGAGGGGCGGGGGACTAGCGGGACCTACGAGCAGTACTTC
TRBD1,TRBV6-1,many,TRBJ2-1,CASVSGTVNNNEQFF,TGTGCCAGCGTCTCTGGGACAGTGAACAACAATGAGCAGTTCTTC
.,TRBV7-2,many,TRBJ2-5,CASSLIETQYF,TGTGCCAGCAGCTTAATAGAGACCCAGTACTTC
.,TRBV2,many,TRBJ2-2,CASSGFGVTGELFF,TGTGCCAGCAGTGGGTTCGGGGTCACCGGGGAGCTGTTTTTT
.,TRBV6-1,many,TRBJ2-5,CASSEMWPLQETQYF,TGTGCCAGCAGTGAGATGTGGCCCCTCCAAGAGACCCAGTACTTC
.,TRBV18,many,TRBJ1-2,CASSPETDGGYTF,TGTGCCAGCTCACCAGAGACAGACGGTGGCTACACCTTC
TRBD2,TRBV10-3,many,TRBJ2-1,CAISLAGSSYNEQFF,TGTGCCATCAGCCTAGCGGGATCGAGCTACAATGAGCAGTTCTTC
TRBD1,TRBV4-1,many,TRBJ2-1,CASSQGPGQGKDNEQFF,TGCGCCAGCAGCCAAGGACCGGGACAGGGGAAGGACAATGAGCAGTTCTTC
.,TRBV5-6,many,TRBJ1-4,CASSFSGSKLFF,TGTGCCAGCAGCTTCTCGGGGAGCAAACTGTTTTTT
.,TRBV6-5,many,TRBJ2-3,CASSYRANRPDTQYF,TGTGCCAGCAGTTACCGCGCGAACCGCCCGGATACGCAGTATTTT
.,TRBV28,many,TRBJ1-5,CATREPARRLNQPQHF,TGTGCCACTCGGGAGCCAGCACGGCGGCTCAATCAGCCCCAGCATTTT
.,TRBV5-1,many,TRBJ2-5,CASSSGGNQETQYF,TGCGCCAGCAGCTCCGGAGGGAACCAAGAGACCCAGTACTTC
TRBD1,TRBV4-1,many,TRBJ2-7,CASSQEGGASEQYF,TGCGCCAGCAGCCAAGAAGGGGGCGCATCCGAGCAGTACTTC
.,TRBV3-1,many,TRBJ2-5,CASSLGAPSVQETQYF,TGTGCCAGCAGCCTGGGGGCCCCATCAGTCCAAGAGACCCAGTACTTC
.,TRBV28,.,TRBJ2-7,CASSLSGSNSYEQYF,TGTGCCAGCAGTTTAAGTGGGAGTAACTCCTACGAGCAGTACTTC
TRBD2,TRBV5-1,few,TRBJ2-3,CASSLGEGGSPDTQYF,TGCGCCAGCAGCCTAGGTGAGGGCGGGAGCCCAGATACGCAGTATTTT